The 24 T cell receptor beta chains below were found in one sample sequenced in a study of shared clonotypes between healthy human individuals. The repertoire was sequenced with immunoSEQ multiplex PCR; TCRdb's copy has only in-frame clones and lacks some. This sample has 2 million to 2.5 million clones, with approximately 95% found just once. The sample comprised naive CD4+ T cells from PBMCs. Subset denoted: CD45RA+ positively selected. These receptors were collected from a man between 18 and 29 years old in good health. Some clones in this sample may be carry-over from other donors' samples.

The CDR3 spells CASSPLVAGEQFF. CDR3 DNA: TGTGCCAGCTCCCCCCTAGTGGCAGGTGAGCAGTTCTTC. The chain joins TRBV18 to TRBJ2-1; D is undetermined. The CDR3 has 13 residues. Germline CDR1 and CDR2: KGHSH and LQKENI. V dropped 6 bases and J dropped 9 bases, with 15 bases sitting between them.

The chain is built from TRBV7-2 and TRBJ2-3; D remains unclear. Germline CDR1 is SGHTA and CDR2 is FQGNSA. V dropped 3 bases and J dropped 2 bases, with 9 bases sitting between them. This CDR3 spans 14 amino acids. The CDR3: CASSFGQPTDTQYF. DNA of the CDR3: TGTGCCAGCAGCTTTGGTCAGCCCACAGATACGCAGTATTTT.

The V and J genes are TRBV4-2 and TRBJ2-7; TRBD1 is a possible D gene (6 bases). V was clipped by 0 bases and J by 7 bases, with 10 bases between them. Germline V lookup: CDR1 LGHNA, CDR2 YNFKEQ. The CDR3 contains 13 residues. CDR3 in amino acids: CASSQEQGREQYF. The CDR3 region has the DNA TGTGCCAGCAGCCAAGAACAGGGTCGGGAGCAGTACTTC.

This chain links TRBV7-2 with TRBJ1-2; 8 bases agree with TRBD1. CDR1 and CDR2 from the germline V gene are SGHTA and FQGNSA. The CDR3 is made up of 15 amino acids. V lost 5 bases and J lost 0; bases outside the gene matches: 5. The CDR3 bases are TGTGCCAGCAGCCCTAGACAGGGGACTAACTATGGCTACACCTTC. Amino acid sequence: CASSPRQGTNYGYTF.

The V call is TRBV7-2, the J call TRBJ1-5; D gene unclear. The germline V gene encodes CDR1 SGHTA and CDR2 FQGNSA. V was shortened by 1 base and J by 2 bases, with 9 bases between the two germline ends. CDR3 size: 15 residues. As DNA, the CDR3 is TGTGCCAGCAGCTTAGTTGGGCAGGGCAATCAGCCCCAGCATTTT. Its translation: CASSLVGQGNQPQHF.

V is TRBV4-1 and J is TRBJ1-2; 11 bases map to TRBD1. The germline CDR1 and CDR2 sequences are MGHRA and YSYEKL. V was pared by 5 bases and J by 7 bases, with 9 bases of the junction left unmatched. This CDR3 contains 15 residues. The CDR3 reads CASSSPGQGVGGYTF. The DNA for the CDR3 is TGCGCCAGCAGCTCACCGGGACAGGGGGTCGGTGGCTACACCTTC.

The chain carries TRBV6-6 and TRBJ2-1, with 13 bases lining up with TRBD2. The CDR3 runs to 15 residues. Germline lookup yields CDR1 MNHNY and CDR2 SVGAGI (reference sequence). The V gene end was trimmed by 6 bases and the J gene end by 8 bases; junction bases not matched to a gene: 7. The CDR3 DNA reads as TGTGCCAGCAGGCTCGGGACTAGCGGGATATATGAGCAGTTCTTC. Protein product: CASRLGTSGIYEQFF.

A remark on this clone: Distinct nucleotide sequences in the sample also encode this CDR3. The chain couples TRBV5-1 to TRBJ2-7; possibly TRBD1 for D (5 bases). This CDR3 contains 14 residues. V shed 1 base and J shed 1 base, with 9 bases lying between them. Germline-derived CDR1 and CDR2 are SGHRS and YFSETQ. The CDR3 bases are TGCGCCAGCAGCTTGATAGCAGGGTCCTACGAGCAGTACTTC. Its translation is CASSLIAGSYEQYF.

The genes are TRBV28 and TRBJ2-1, with TRBD2 identical over 7 bases. CDR1 and CDR2 (germline): MDHEN, SYDVKM. The CDR3 length is 17 residues. The V gene end was trimmed by 3 bases and the J gene end by 7 bases; junction bases not matched to a gene: 15. Here the CDR3 DNA reads TGTGCCAGCAGTTTGCCCAGGTGGGAGGGCCTGATGAATGAGCAGTTCTTC. This encodes CASSLPRWEGLMNEQFF. Based on the CDR3 plus reference TRBV28 and TRBJ2-1, the full variable domain is DVKVTQSSRYLVKRTGEKVFLECVQDMDHENMFWYRQDPGLGLRLIYFSYDVKMKEKGDIPEGYSVSREKKERFSLILESASTNQTSMYLCASSLPRWEGLMNEQFFGPGTRLTVL.

The rearrangement uses TRBV29-1 and TRBJ2-5; TRBD1 matches at 9 bases. Germline CDR1 SQVTM, CDR2 ANQGSEA. V shed 7 bases and J 4 bases; nucleotides not matched to a gene: 10. CDR3 length equals 14 residues. CDR3 DNA sequence: TGCAGCGCTGTCCGGACAGGGGTTGGAGAGACCCAGTACTTC. It specifies CSAVRTGVGETQYF.

This chain's CDR3 is CASSRAVTGGSKNIQYF. In DNA form, the CDR3 reads TGTGCCAGCAGCCGCGCAGTCACAGGGGGTTCCAAAAACATTCAGTACTTC. The chain recombines TRBV5-5 with TRBJ2-4; 8 nucleotides align to TRBD1. Losses at the gene ends were 4 bases for V and 2 bases for J; bases not matched to a gene: 11. This CDR3 is built from 17 residues. Germline-derived CDR1 and CDR2 are SGHKS and YYEKEE (reference sequence).

This chain links TRBV18 with TRBJ2-1; possibly TRBD1 for D (5 bases). This CDR3 spans 15 amino acids. Trimming took 3 bases from V and 0 from J, leaving 9 bases between them. Germline CDR1 and CDR2: KGHSH and LQKENI. DNA of the CDR3: TGTGCCAGCTCACCTAACAGGAACTCCTACAATGAGCAGTTCTTC. As protein: CASSPNRNSYNEQFF. Looking up the rest from reference TRBV18 and TRBJ2-1 gives the full variable domain: NAGVMQNPRHLVRRRGQEARLRCSPMKGHSHVYWYRQLPEEGLKFMVYLQKENIIDESGMPKERFSAEFPKEGPSILRIQQVVRGDSAAYFCASSPNRNSYNEQFFGPGTRLTVL.

The rearrangement joins TRBV18 to TRBJ2-1, with D maybe TRBD1 (6 bases). The CDR3 has 15 amino acids. Per the germline V gene, CDR1 is KGHSH and CDR2 is LQKENI. Trimming removed 3 bases at V and 3 bases at J, with 12 bases between. The CDR3 is CASSPSRGNYNEQFF. CDR3 nucleotide sequence: TGTGCCAGCTCACCCTCGAGGGGGAACTACAATGAGCAGTTCTTC.

The sample holds one count of this clone. The rearrangement links TRBV9 to TRBJ2-2, with a weak D call TRBD1 (5 bases). V was trimmed by 0 bases and J by 7 bases, leaving 13 bases between them. The CDR3 contains 15 residues. Germline-derived CDR1 and CDR2 are SGDLS and YYNGEE. The CDR3 nucleotides read TGTGCCAGCAGCGTAGGGGGCAGGGTAGACGGGGAGCTGTTTTTT. It yields the protein CASSVGGRVDGELFF.

The sample holds one count of this clone. The V and J genes are TRBV28 and TRBJ2-1; tentatively, D is TRBD1 (6 bases). The germline V gene has CDR1 MDHEN and CDR2 SYDVKM. This CDR3 is built from 14 residues. With 5 bases removed from V and 4 bases from J, the gap between germline ends came to 12 bases. CDR3 region: CASSRAGQYNEQFF. The CDR3 nucleotides read TGTGCCAGCAGTAGGGCAGGACAGTACAATGAGCAGTTCTTC.

About this clone itself: The same CDR3 also results from other DNA sequences found in this sample. The rearrangement uses TRBV9 and TRBJ2-5; TRBD1 is a possible D gene (6 bases). Germline assignment: CDR1 SGDLS and CDR2 YYNGEE. Trimming removed 2 bases at V and 1 base at J, with 9 bases between. The CDR3 is 14 amino acids. The CDR3 region is CASSVEGVQETQYF. DNA for the CDR3: TGTGCCAGCAGCGTTGAGGGGGTCCAAGAGACCCAGTACTTC.

The rearrangement uses TRBV27 and TRBJ2-3, with TRBD1 as a possible D gene (5 bases). The germline V gene encodes CDR1 MNHEY and CDR2 SMNVEV (reference sequence). CDR3 size: 18 residues. Trimming stripped 4 bases from V and 0 bases from J, with 20 bases between. The CDR3 DNA reads as TGTGCCAGCAGTTGGGGAAGGACGACAGCTCCTAGCACAGATACGCAGTATTTT. This encodes CASSWGRTTAPSTDTQYF.

As DNA, the CDR3 is TGTGCCAGTAGTATATCCCGCCTGGGCGAGGGTGAAGCTTTCTTT. It translates to CASSISRLGEGEAFF. The rearrangement joins TRBV19 to TRBJ1-1, with D uncertain. V shed 2 bases and J shed 7 bases, with 17 bases lying between them. The germline gives CDR1 LNHDA, CDR2 SQIVND (reference sequence). The CDR3 extends over 15 amino acids. Supplemented by reference TRBV19 and TRBJ1-1, the full variable domain reads DGGITQSPKYLFRKEGQNVTLSCEQNLNHDAMYWYRQDPGQGLRLIYYSQIVNDFQKGDIAEGYSVSREKKESFPLTVTSAQKNPTAFYLCASSISRLGEGEAFFGQGTRLTVV.

CDR3 sequence reads: CASSLSQGTGRKAIYF. The DNA for the CDR3 is TGTGCCAGCAGTCTTTCGCAGGGGACAGGCAGGAAAGCCATATATTTT. The V and J genes are TRBV6-6 and TRBJ1-3, with 8 bases that match TRBD1. Germline values: CDR1 MNHNY, CDR2 SVGAGI (reference sequence). This CDR3 region has 16 residues. V lost 5 bases, J lost 11 bases, and 17 bases stayed unmatched.

This clone showed up just once. The gene calls are TRBV7-3 and TRBJ1-5; the D gene is possibly TRBD1 (5 bases). Germline V lookup: CDR1 SGHTA, CDR2 FQGTGA. V shed 5 bases and J shed 2 bases, with 10 bases lying between them. The CDR3 has 14 amino acids. The CDR3 loop reads CASSRQGRNQPQHF. CDR3 DNA: TGTGCCAGCAGCAGGCAGGGACGCAATCAGCCCCAGCATTTT.

The chain carries TRBV5-1 and TRBJ2-5; D might be TRBD1 (5 bases). The CDR3 has 15 residues. The germline gives CDR1 SGHRS, CDR2 YFSETQ. V was shortened by 0 bases and J by 0 bases, with 9 bases between the two germline ends. CDR3 in amino acids: CASSLGTTDQETQYF. The CDR3 DNA reads as TGCGCCAGCAGCTTGGGTACGACAGACCAAGAGACCCAGTACTTC.

The chain uses TRBV30 and TRBJ1-1; no clear D gene. CDR1 is GTSNPN, CDR2 SVGIG, per germline (reference sequence). The CDR3 contains 13 residues. V lost 3 bases and J 4 bases, leaving 12 bases between the germline ends. In DNA, the CDR3 is TGTGCCTGGAGCCCGCATCTGGGCACTGAAGCTTTCTTT. Protein sequence: CAWSPHLGTEAFF.

The rearrangement links TRBV19 to TRBJ1-1; no firm D call. The CDR3 covers 15 residues. V lost 1 base and J 4 bases, leaving 13 bases between the germline ends. Germline V lookup: CDR1 LNHDA, CDR2 SQIVND (reference sequence). The DNA of the CDR3 is TGTGCCAGTAGTATAGGTTGGGGAGCGGGCACTGAAGCTTTCTTT. Translating it yields CASSIGWGAGTEAFF.

The genes are TRBV7-2 and TRBJ2-1, with 7 bases lining up with TRBD1. Looked up from germline, CDR1 is SGHTA and CDR2 is FQGNSA. This CDR3 has 16 amino acids. With V trimmed by 1 base and J by 2 bases, 5 bases remained unmatched. The CDR3, as DNA: TGTGCCAGCAGCTTAGAGTTGGGACAGCCCTACAATGAGCAGTTCTTC. This encodes CASSLELGQPYNEQFF.